This record covers a single T cell receptor (beta chain). The repertoire was sequenced with immunoSEQ multiplex PCR; TCRdb's copy has only in-frame clones and lacks some. The data show over 100,000 clones, 75% to 90% seen once. This entry is derived from a study of blood T cell repertoires in COVID-19. Study context: T cells, B-cell-depleted T cells, or PBMCs provided the cDNA or gDNA that served as material.

V lost 0 bases, J lost 4 bases, and 9 bases lay in between. Germline CDR1 and CDR2: SEHNR and FQNEAQ (reference sequence). This CDR3 has 14 amino acids. The TCR originated in a woman in her sixties with acute or convalescent COVID-19. The genes are TRBV7-9 and TRBJ1-2; D possibly corresponds to TRBD1 (5 bases). Specimen: peripheral blood. CDR3 protein: CASSLAGLVYGYTF. DNA of the CDR3: TGTGCCAGCAGCTTAGCGGGACTCGTCTATGGCTACACCTTC.